These T cell receptor beta chains were read from a single sample in a study of CD8 T cells in Susac syndrome. TCRdb reanalysed the immunoSEQ multiplex PCR reads using MiXCR and keeps one entry per CDR3 protein. Seen here are tens of thousands of distinct CDR3 sequences, 80% to 95% observed once, and the top ten hold almost 0.55%. Sequenced sample: CD8+ T cells from PBMCs. Source of these receptors: a human donor in good health. CDR3s include the opening cysteine and the closing phenylalanine or tryptophan. A D gene is named only where the DNA matches it firmly. Some rows have no size entry. The others give once, few or many, or a class for an expanded clone.

j_call | v_call | d_call | clone_size | cdr3_aa | cdr3_nt
TRBJ2-7 | TRBV7-6 | NA | NA | CASSLEMGTTYEQYF | TGTGCCAGCAGCTTAGAGATGGGGACAACCTACGAGCAGTACTTC
TRBJ2-7 | TRBV12-3/TRBV12-4 | NA | once | CASSFAPGYEQYF | TGTGCCAGCAGTTTCGCCCCGGGATACGAGCAGTACTTC
TRBJ2-7 | TRBV2 | NA | NA | CASSDPRDTSYEQYF | TGTGCCAGCAGTGACCCGCGGGACACCTCCTACGAGCAGTACTTC
TRBJ2-2 | TRBV20-1 | NA | NA | CSASLRLAEPNTGELFF | TGCAGTGCTAGCCTCCGGTTAGCGGAGCCGAACACCGGGGAGCTGTTTTTT
TRBJ2-1 | TRBV29-1 | TRBD2 | NA | CSVEDGGGAFF | TGCAGCGTTGAAGATGGGGGAGGGGCGTTCTTC
TRBJ2-1 | TRBV19 | TRBD1 | NA | CASSLTGGSYNEQFF | TGTGCCAGTAGTCTGACAGGGGGCTCCTACAATGAGCAGTTCTTC
TRBJ2-1 | TRBV7-9 | TRBD2 | NA | CASSHSTSGRGSYNEQFF | TGTGCCAGCAGCCACTCGACTAGCGGGAGAGGATCCTACAATGAGCAGTTCTTC
TRBJ2-1 | TRBV3-1 | TRBD2 | NA | CASSYGTSGSYEQFF | TGTGCCAGCAGCTACGGGACTAGCGGGAGCTATGAGCAGTTCTTC
TRBJ2-2 | TRBV5-1 | NA | few | CASSPGWTTNTGELFF | TGCGCCAGCAGCCCCGGCTGGACAACGAACACCGGGGAGCTGTTTTTT
TRBJ2-7 | TRBV13 | NA | NA | CASSIDGSYEQYF | TGTGCCAGCAGCATCGACGGTTCCTACGAGCAGTACTTC
TRBJ1-5 | TRBV28 | TRBD1 | NA | CASSLLDRGPDQPQHF | TGTGCCAGCAGTTTATTAGACAGGGGGCCCGATCAGCCCCAGCATTTT
TRBJ2-1 | TRBV7-9 | NA | NA | CASTPGAEQFF | TGTGCCAGCACCCCAGGGGCCGAGCAGTTCTTC
TRBJ1-2 | TRBV9 | TRBD1 | NA | CASSAGGDSYYGYTF | TGTGCCAGCAGTGCCGGCGGGGACAGCTACTATGGCTACACCTTC
TRBJ1-5 | TRBV30 | NA | NA | CAWSPGTTGQPQHF | TGTGCCTGGAGTCCAGGGACGACCGGACAGCCCCAGCATTTT
TRBJ2-3 | TRBV4-2 | NA | NA | CASSQDFGFVIGGRTDTQYF | TGTGCCAGCAGCCAAGATTTCGGATTCGTCATTGGGGGCCGGACAGATACGCAGTATTTT
TRBJ2-2 | TRBV29-1 | TRBD2 | NA | CSVDAGVAGELFF | TGCAGCGTTGATGCGGGAGTAGCCGGGGAGCTGTTTTTT
TRBJ2-1 | TRBV7-8 | NA | NA | CASSIRANEQFF | TGTGCCAGCAGCATCAGGGCGAATGAGCAGTTCTTC
TRBJ2-7 | TRBV20-1 | TRBD2 | few | CSARDLAGAYEQYF | TGCAGTGCTAGAGATTTAGCGGGAGCCTACGAGCAGTACTTC
TRBJ2-3 | TRBV11-1 | NA | NA | CASSLSPGGTDTQYF | TGTGCCAGCAGCTTAAGCCCAGGGGGCACAGATACGCAGTATTTT
TRBJ2-3 | TRBV19 | NA | NA | CASSIVERDTQYF | TGTGCCAGTAGTATAGTGGAGCGGGATACGCAGTATTTT
TRBJ2-3 | TRBV11-2 | NA | NA | CASGSGYTDTQYF | TGTGCCAGCGGTAGCGGTTACACAGATACGCAGTATTTT
TRBJ1-5 | TRBV27 | TRBD1 | NA | CASSPGQSNQPQHF | TGTGCCAGCAGTCCGGGACAGTCCAATCAGCCCCAGCATTTT
TRBJ2-2 | TRBV27 | NA | NA | CASSLTLNTGELFF | TGTGCCAGCAGTTTAACACTGAACACCGGGGAGCTGTTTTTT
TRBJ2-7 | TRBV11-1 | NA | NA | CASSLVRRSGEQYF | TGTGCCAGCAGCTTAGTACGGCGGTCGGGGGAGCAGTACTTC
TRBJ2-1 | TRBV28 | NA | once | CASSLYYNEQFF | TGTGCCAGCAGTTTATACTACAATGAGCAGTTCTTC
TRBJ1-1 | TRBV29-1 | TRBD1 | NA | CSVPHLGQGEDTEAFF | TGCAGCGTTCCTCACTTGGGGCAGGGGGAGGACACTGAAGCTTTCTTT
TRBJ2-7 | TRBV7-9 | TRBD2 | NA | CASTATWGGSTYEQYF | TGTGCCAGCACCGCTACCTGGGGAGGGTCCACCTACGAGCAGTACTTC
TRBJ1-5 | TRBV2 | NA | NA | CASSEGPGSNQPQHF | TGTGCCAGCAGTGAAGGTCCAGGTAGCAATCAGCCCCAGCATTTT
TRBJ2-3 | TRBV25-1 | NA | NA | CASNAASTDTQYF | TGTGCCAGCAATGCGGCTAGCACAGATACGCAGTATTTT
TRBJ2-1 | TRBV7-9 | TRBD2 | NA | CASTKRDLNEQFF | TGTGCCAGCACCAAGCGGGATCTAAATGAGCAGTTCTTC
TRBJ2-1 | TRBV7-9 | NA | NA | CASTTPNGPRNEQFF | TGTGCCAGCACCACCCCCAACGGGCCGAGGAATGAGCAGTTCTTC
TRBJ2-3 | TRBV13 | NA | NA | CASSPTPDTQYF | TGTGCCAGCAGCCCCACCCCAGATACGCAGTATTTT
TRBJ2-5 | TRBV28 | TRBD2 | NA | CASSLYPSGVPDQETQYF | TGTGCCAGCAGTTTATACCCTAGCGGGGTTCCGGACCAAGAGACCCAGTACTTC
TRBJ2-7 | TRBV29-1 | TRBD1 | NA | CSADGTGGEQYF | TGCAGCGCGGACGGGACAGGGGGCGAGCAGTACTTC
TRBJ2-3 | TRBV2 | NA | NA | CASTSWGDTQYF | TGTGCCAGCACCTCTTGGGGAGATACGCAGTATTTT
TRBJ1-2 | TRBV13 | NA | NA | CASSLGPNGYTF | TGTGCCAGCAGCTTAGGGCCGAATGGCTACACCTTC
TRBJ1-2 | TRBV28 | NA | NA | CASSSLQGDYYGYTF | TGTGCCAGCAGTTCACTCCAGGGAGACTACTATGGCTACACCTTC
TRBJ2-7 | TRBV11-1 | TRBD2 | once | CASSLGTSGRASYEQYF | TGTGCCAGCAGCCTCGGGACTAGCGGGAGGGCCTCCTACGAGCAGTACTTC
TRBJ2-6 | TRBV20-1 | NA | once | CSARDIAASAGANVLTF | TGCAGTGCTAGAGATATAGCGGCCAGTGCTGGGGCCAACGTCCTGACTTTC